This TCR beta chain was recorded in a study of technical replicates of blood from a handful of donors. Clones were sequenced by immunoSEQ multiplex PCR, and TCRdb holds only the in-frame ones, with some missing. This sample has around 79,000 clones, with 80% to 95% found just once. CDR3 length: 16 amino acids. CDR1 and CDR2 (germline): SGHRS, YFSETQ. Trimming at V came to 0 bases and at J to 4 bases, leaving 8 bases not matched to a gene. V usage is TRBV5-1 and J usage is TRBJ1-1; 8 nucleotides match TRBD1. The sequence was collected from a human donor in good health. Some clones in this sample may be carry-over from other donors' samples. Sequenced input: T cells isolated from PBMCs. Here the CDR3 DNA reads TGCGCCAGCAGCTTGGAGGCCAGGGGGCCGAGCACTGAAGCTTTCTTT. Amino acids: CASSLEARGPSTEAFF.